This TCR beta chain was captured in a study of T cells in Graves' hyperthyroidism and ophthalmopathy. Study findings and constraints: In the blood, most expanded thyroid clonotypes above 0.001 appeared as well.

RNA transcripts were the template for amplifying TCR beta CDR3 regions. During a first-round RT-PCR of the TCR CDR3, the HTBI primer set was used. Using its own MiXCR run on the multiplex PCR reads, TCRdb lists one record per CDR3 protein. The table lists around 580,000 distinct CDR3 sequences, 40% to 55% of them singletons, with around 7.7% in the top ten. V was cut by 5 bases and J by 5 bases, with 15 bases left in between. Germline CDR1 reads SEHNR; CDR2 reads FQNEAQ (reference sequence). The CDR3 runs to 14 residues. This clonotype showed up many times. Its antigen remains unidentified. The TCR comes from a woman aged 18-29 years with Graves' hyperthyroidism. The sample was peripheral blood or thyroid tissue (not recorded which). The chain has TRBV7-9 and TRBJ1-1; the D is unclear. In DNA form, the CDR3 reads TGTGCCAGCAGCGACGCCGGGCGAGGGACTGAAGCTTTCTTT. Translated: CASSDAGRGTEAFF.